The 25 T cell receptor beta chains reported below all come from one sample, sequenced in a study of OX40 agonist ivuxolimab in advanced cancers. Measured with immunoSEQ multiplex PCR; TCRdb has only the in-frame clones, and not every one. There are 55,000 to 85,000 clones in the sample; about 80% occur only once, and 1.2% lies in the top ten. This specimen was CD4+ or CD8+ T cells sorted from blood, taken in a trial of the OX40 agonist ivuxolimab. The receptors originated from an adult with an advanced solid tumor such as melanoma, head and neck, liver or kidney cancer.

This clone appeared once. The V call is TRBV6-4, the J call TRBJ1-1; tentatively, D is TRBD1 (5 bases). The CDR3 is 14 amino acids. Germline assignment: CDR1 MRHNA and CDR2 SNTAGT. V gave up 7 bases and J gave up 1 base, with 13 bases separating them. CDR3 region: CASKGHYGNTEAFF. The CDR3 coding sequence is TGTGCCAGCAAAGGACATTATGGGAACACTGAAGCTTTCTTT.

Concerning this clone: One junction end disagrees with the germline gene, perhaps due to a read error. The V gene is TRBV4-2, the J gene TRBJ2-7; TRBD1 or TRBD2 may be the D gene (6 bases each). The V gene's germline CDR1 is LGHNA and CDR2 YNFKEQ. The CDR3 extends over 15 amino acids. CDR3 sequence (DNA): TGTGCCAGCAGCCAAGTAGCCGGGGGCTCCCACGAGCAGTACTTC. Its translation: CASSQVAGGSHEQYF.

The chain recombines TRBV5-1 with TRBJ2-1; 7 bases agree with TRBD1. J was trimmed by 0 bases and V by 4 bases; bases with no gene match: 10. CDR3 length: 17 amino acids. CDR1 and CDR2 (germline): SGHRS, YFSETQ. The chain's CDR3 is CASSTATGANSYNEQFF. As DNA, the CDR3 is TGCGCCAGCAGCACAGCCACAGGGGCGAACTCCTACAATGAGCAGTTCTTC.

The chain is built from TRBV19 and TRBJ2-2; 8 nucleotides line up with TRBD1. The length of the CDR3 is 15 residues. The trim removed 6 bases at V and 6 bases at J, leaving 9 bases unmatched. In germline, CDR1 is LNHDA, CDR2 SQIVND (reference sequence). As DNA, the CDR3 is TGTGCCAGTAGGCCATTGGACAGGGCGTCCGGGGAGCTGTTTTTT. It yields the protein CASRPLDRASGELFF.

This clone occurred once. J is TRBJ2-7 and V is TRBV7-6, with a possible D match to TRBD1 (5 bases). The CDR3 loop spans 17 amino acids. Trimming removed 4 bases from V and 2 bases from J, with 21 bases in between. Germline V gives CDR1 SGHVS, CDR2 FNYEAQ. The CDR3, as DNA: TGTGCCAGCAGCTCCACCCCAATAGGACAACCAACCTACGAGCAGTACTTC. Translated: CASSSTPIGQPTYEQYF.

The rearrangement links TRBV12-5 to TRBJ1-1; 7 nucleotides match TRBD1. The CDR3 sequence is 13 residues long. V was pared by 4 bases and J by 10 bases, with 9 bases of the junction left unmatched. CDR1 LGHNT and CDR2 FRNRAP come from the germline V gene. Here the CDR3 DNA reads TGTGCTAGTGGTTCGTCCGGGACAGTATTAGCTTTCTTT. Translation gives CASGSSGTVLAFF.

This clone was seen once. The CDR3: CASMIGPPTGNTIYF. The DNA of the CDR3 is TGTGCCAGCATGATCGGTCCCCCAACTGGAAACACCATATATTTT. This chain connects TRBV6-1 to TRBJ1-3; D remains ambiguous. The V end lost 7 bases, the J end lost 2 bases, and 15 bases lay between the germline ends. CDR3 size: 15 residues. The germline CDR1 and CDR2 sequences are MNHNS and SASEGT.

The V gene is TRBV9, the J gene TRBJ1-6; TRBD1 might be the D (6 bases). This CDR3 comprises 15 residues. Trimming pared 0 bases from V and 6 bases from J, leaving 10 bases between. The germline CDR1 and CDR2 sequences are SGDLS and YYNGEE. The CDR3 region is CASSVGTVPNSPLHF. The CDR3 DNA is TGTGCCAGCAGCGTAGGGACAGTCCCTAATTCACCCCTCCACTTT.

The V and J genes are TRBV11-3 and TRBJ2-5; perhaps TRBD1 as D (5 bases). The V end lost 1 base, the J end lost 5 bases, and 11 bases lay between the germline ends. This CDR3 has 14 amino acids. In germline, CDR1 is SGHNT, CDR2 YENEEA. In nucleotides, the CDR3 is TGTGCCAGCAGCTTAGTGGCAGGGATGGAGACCCAGTACTTC. Protein product: CASSLVAGMETQYF.

The rearrangement links TRBV5-4 to TRBJ2-3, with 10 bases matching TRBD2. Germline V gives CDR1 SGHNT, CDR2 YYREEE (reference sequence). CDR3 size: 16 residues. V lost 3 bases to trimming and J lost 5 bases; unmatched junction nucleotides: 9. The CDR3 spells CASSSPLAGVIDTQYF. The CDR3 coding sequence is TGTGCCAGCAGCTCCCCTCTAGCGGGGGTAATAGATACGCAGTATTTT.

V is TRBV5-6 and J is TRBJ1-1; D unresolved. V was shortened by 4 bases and J by 3 bases, with 13 bases between the two germline ends. The germline V gene encodes CDR1 SGHDT and CDR2 YYEEEE. The CDR3 totals 14 residues. The CDR3 sequence: CASSRTNADTEAFF. The CDR3 DNA follows: TGTGCCAGCAGCCGTACCAACGCAGACACTGAAGCTTTCTTT.

The V call is TRBV4-3, the J call TRBJ1-3; D not certain. The CDR3 consists of 16 residues. With 0 bases removed from V and 0 bases from J, the gap between germline ends came to 9 bases. Germline CDR1 is LGHNA and CDR2 is YSLEER. For the CDR3, the DNA is TGCGCCAGCAGCCAAGACCCATGGATCTCTGGAAACACCATATATTTT. This translates into CASSQDPWISGNTIYF.

V usage is TRBV2 and J usage is TRBJ2-5; D might be TRBD1 (5 bases). Trimming removed 3 bases from V and 7 bases from J, with 12 bases in between. The CDR3 is 13 amino acids. Per germline, CDR1 SNHLY and CDR2 FYNNEI. This CDR3 is CASSDGLQGTQYF. The DNA for the CDR3 is TGTGCCAGCAGTGACGGGTTGCAGGGGACCCAGTACTTC.

The V and J genes are TRBV5-6 and TRBJ1-3, with TRBD1 identical over 7 bases. The CDR3 contains 16 residues. Germline CDR1 and CDR2: SGHDT and YYEEEE. After removal of 4 bases from V and 0 bases from J, the junction contained 7 bases not matched to a gene. This chain's CDR3 is CASSPGGLNSGNTIYF. The CDR3 region has the DNA TGTGCCAGCAGCCCAGGGGGTTTGAACTCTGGAAACACCATATATTTT.

This clone has more than one count but fewer than ten. This sequence joins TRBV11-2 and TRBJ2-7; D is undetermined. Trimming took off 0 bases at V and 4 bases at J, with 13 bases between the two ends. The CDR3 is 15 residues long. Germline V gives CDR1 SGHAT, CDR2 FQNNGV. The CDR3 is CASSLDRSVLYEQYF. The CDR3 DNA follows: TGTGCCAGCAGCTTAGATCGTTCGGTGCTATACGAGCAGTACTTC.

The gene calls are TRBV6-5 and TRBJ2-3; D perhaps matches TRBD2 (5 bases). Trimming pared 0 bases from V and 6 bases from J, leaving 13 bases between. CDR1 MNHEY and CDR2 SVGAGI come from the germline V gene. The CDR3 covers 15 residues. The CDR3 region is CASSYSLLEMDTQYF. For the CDR3, the DNA is TGTGCCAGCAGTTACTCGTTACTAGAGATGGATACGCAGTATTTT.

This chain connects TRBV5-1 to TRBJ2-7, with 7 bases that match TRBD1. CDR3 length: 15 amino acids. CDR1 and CDR2 from the germline V gene are SGHRS and YFSETQ. The V gene end was trimmed by 2 bases and the J gene end by 4 bases; junction bases not matched to a gene: 9. CDR3 protein: CASSFTPTGEYEQYF. For the CDR3, the DNA is TGCGCCAGCAGCTTCACACCAACAGGGGAGTACGAGCAGTACTTC.

The chain combines TRBV5-4 with TRBJ2-3; 8 nucleotides agree with TRBD2. Germline CDR1 reads SGHNT; CDR2 reads YYREEE (reference sequence). The CDR3 has 16 residues. V dropped 4 bases and J dropped 8; count of bases not matched to a gene: 15. CDR3 sequence reads: CASSLYTTGGQSTQYF. In DNA, the CDR3 is TGTGCCAGCAGCCTTTACACGACGGGGGGGCAATCTACGCAGTATTTT. Based on the CDR3 plus reference TRBV5-4 and TRBJ2-3, the full variable domain is ETGVTQSPTHLIKTRGQQVTLRCSSQSGHNTVSWYQQALGQGPQFIFQYYREEENGRGNFPPRFSGLQFPNYSSELNVNALELDDSALYLCASSLYTTGGQSTQYFGPGTRLTVL.

This chain joins TRBV6-1 and TRBJ1-2; TRBD1 might be the D (5 bases). The CDR3 is made up of 14 amino acids. Germline-derived CDR1 and CDR2 are MNHNS and SASEGT. Trimming pared 5 bases from V and 0 bases from J, leaving 10 bases between. In DNA form, the CDR3 reads TGTGCCAGCAGTCCCGGGGGGACTAACTATGGCTACACCTTC. Its translation is CASSPGGTNYGYTF.

The J gene is TRBJ1-2, the V gene TRBV18; D perhaps matches TRBD1 (5 bases). CDR3 length: 14 residues. V was cut by 4 bases and J by 5 bases, with 14 bases left in between. Per germline, CDR1 KGHSH and CDR2 LQKENI. Here the CDR3 reads CASSRGEGNYGYTF. CDR3 coding DNA: TGTGCCAGCTCACGGGGAGAGGGGAATTATGGCTACACCTTC.

The chain carries TRBV4-3 and TRBJ1-6; D unclear. Germline V CDR1 and CDR2: LGHNA, YSLEER. V gave up 1 base and J gave up 7 bases, with 8 bases separating them. The CDR3 contains 14 residues. The CDR3 DNA sequence: TGCGCCAGCAGCCAAGTAGATGCGAATTCACCCCTCCACTTT. It is translated as CASSQVDANSPLHF.

The chain couples TRBV4-3 to TRBJ2-1; TRBD2 is a possible D gene (5 bases). The CDR3 extends over 16 amino acids. Trimming took 3 bases from V and 0 from J, leaving 12 bases between them. In germline, CDR1 is LGHNA, CDR2 YSLEER. This CDR3 reads CASSQYRDPSYNEQFF. For the CDR3, the DNA is TGCGCCAGCAGCCAGTACCGGGATCCCTCCTACAATGAGCAGTTCTTC.

J is TRBJ2-7 and V is TRBV19; perhaps TRBD2 as D (6 bases). The CDR3 sequence is 15 residues long. V was cut by 1 base and J by 3 bases, with 13 bases left in between. Germline V gene data show CDR1 as LNHDA and CDR2 as SQIVND (reference sequence). DNA for the CDR3: TGTGCCAGTAGTATAGGGGACGGCGGGAACTACGAGCAGTACTTC. Translation: CASSIGDGGNYEQYF.

For the CDR3, the DNA is TGTGCCAGCAGTAAGGGACAGGCGGACCCCCAGCATTTT. It translates to CASSKGQADPQHF. The chain employs TRBV6-5 and TRBJ1-5, with TRBD1 identical over 8 bases. This CDR3 comprises 13 residues. Germline trimming cut 5 bases from V and 10 bases from J; bases unmatched to any gene: 7. Looked up from germline, CDR1 is MNHEY and CDR2 is SVGAGI.

The CDR3 here is CASRERRDTEAFF. CDR3 bases: TGTGCCAGTCGGGAGCGGCGGGACACTGAAGCTTTCTTT. This sequence joins TRBV28 and TRBJ1-1; D is unresolved. V lost 9 bases to trimming and J lost 3 bases, with 14 bases between them. The CDR3 is 13 amino acids. CDR1 is MDHEN, CDR2 SYDVKM, per germline.